A selection of T cell receptor beta chains follows, all from one sample in a study of CD8 T cells in ankylosing spondylitis. TCRdb analysed the 5' RACE reads with MiXCR anew, one entry per CDR3 protein. The top ten clones hold approximately 5.5% of a sample with about 92,000 distinct CDR3 sequences, around 9.4% of them seen once. Sequenced sample: blood, either unsorted or a sorted T cell fraction (not recorded which). All receptors come from a male donor with ankylosing spondylitis or in good health (not recorded which). CDR3s include the opening cysteine and the closing phenylalanine or tryptophan. A D gene is named only where the DNA matches it firmly. Where a row states a size, it is once, few, many or the class of an expanded clone; other rows omit it.

>TRBJ1-3|many|TRBV5-1|-
TGCGCCAGCAGCCCCCTGGCTCGCTCCGGAAACACCATATATTTT
CASSPLARSGNTIYF
>TRBJ2-3|many|TRBV20-1|TRBD2
TGCAGTGCCCAAACTCTCCTAGCGGGGAGCACAGATACGCAGTATTTT
CSAQTLLAGSTDTQYF
>TRBJ2-1|-|TRBV7-2|TRBD1
TGTGCCAGCAGCCCGACAGGGGGAGAATACAATGAGCAGTTCTTC
CASSPTGGEYNEQFF
>TRBJ1-1|-|TRBV19|-
TGTGCCAGTAGTGCCGACCGGGGGATGGACACTGAAGCTTTCTTT
CASSADRGMDTEAFF
>TRBJ1-2|many|TRBV7-8|TRBD1
TGTGCCAGCAGCGTGGACAGGGGGTTTGGCTACACCTTC
CASSVDRGFGYTF
>TRBJ2-3|many|TRBV7-2|TRBD2
TGTGCCAGCAGCCCCATTGGCGGGGGGGCCACAGATACGCAGTATTTT
CASSPIGGGATDTQYF
>TRBJ1-3|-|TRBV15|-
TGTGCCACCAGCAGTTCTGCTGGAAACACCATATATTTT
CATSSSAGNTIYF
>TRBJ1-2|few|TRBV12-3/TRBV12-4|-
TGTACCAGCAGTTCCCCCCCCGGGACTACCTACGGCCCGCACTATGGCTACACCTTC
CTSSSPPGTTYGPHYGYTF
>TRBJ1-6|many|TRBV29-1|-
TGCAGCGTTGGCGAGAATTATAATTCACCCCTCCACTTT
CSVGENYNSPLHF
>TRBJ2-1|many|TRBV20-1|-
TGCAGTGCTAGCGCGAGTGCAGCAGGACTCGAGCAGTTCTTC
CSASASAAGLEQFF
>TRBJ2-3|many|TRBV5-1|-
TGCGCCAGCAGCTCCTCACTCTATAGCACAGATACGCAGTATTTT
CASSSSLYSTDTQYF
>TRBJ1-2|few|TRBV27|TRBD1
TGTGCCAGCAGACCAAGTCCGGGACAGGGATCCTATGGCTACACCTTC
CASRPSPGQGSYGYTF
>TRBJ1-1|many|TRBV20-1|TRBD1
TGCAGTGCGACAGGGAGGCAGAGTGAAGCTTTCTTT
CSATGRQSEAFF
>TRBJ1-4|-|TRBV6-2/TRBV6-3|-
TGTGCCAGCAGTTTGGACCAGGGAGGGAGAAAACTGTTTTTT
CASSLDQGGRKLFF
>TRBJ2-1|many|TRBV4-2|-
TGTGCCAGCAGCCTGGGCCCCTCCCTGGTTGAGCAGTTCTTC
CASSLGPSLVEQFF
>TRBJ2-2|many|TRBV11-2|TRBD2
TGTGCCAGCAGCCCCCGTGGGGGACTAGCGAGTTCCGGGGAGCTGTTTTTT
CASSPRGGLASSGELFF
>TRBJ1-1|few|TRBV20-1|-
TGCAGTGTGGGGGGATCCATGAACACTGAAGCTTTCTTT
CSVGGSMNTEAFF
>TRBJ2-7|few|TRBV27|TRBD1
TGTGCCAGCAGTAACGGGACAGGGAGTTTCAACGAGCAGTACTTC
CASSNGTGSFNEQYF
>TRBJ2-1|-|TRBV7-9|-
TGTGCCAGCAGCTTAGGAGTGATGAGCTCCTACAATGAGCAGTTCTTC
CASSLGVMSSYNEQFF
>TRBJ1-1|many|TRBV6-6|-
TGTGCCAGCAGTTACTCTTGGGAGGCGCTTTCCTTGGAGGGCTATGGAAACACTGAAGCTTTCTTT
CASSYSWEALSLEGYGNTEAFF
>TRBJ2-3|many|TRBV18|-
TGTGCCAGCTCAGGGTCCTCCTATAGCACAGATACGCAGTATTTT
CASSGSSYSTDTQYF
>TRBJ1-1|-|TRBV7-3|-
TGTGCAGCAGCTCACTCCTCTACACCGGGGCCAAACACTGAAGCTTTCTTT
CAAAHSSTPGPNTEAFF
>TRBJ2-3|many|TRBV5-1|-
TGCGCCAGCAGCCCGGTGGGTAGCGGCGCCACAGATACGCAGTATTTT
CASSPVGSGATDTQYF
>TRBJ2-1|many|TRBV5-4|-
TGTGCCAGCAGCTTGGAAAACAATGAGCAGTTCTTC
CASSLENNEQFF
>TRBJ2-2|few|TRBV7-9|-
TGTGCCAGCAGCTTAGCCTACAGCCACACCGGGGAGCTGTTTTTT
CASSLAYSHTGELFF
>TRBJ1-4|many|TRBV28|-
TGTGCCAGCAGTTTATTGACATCAACTAATGAAAAACTGTTTTTT
CASSLLTSTNEKLFF
>TRBJ2-3|-|TRBV7-2|-
TGTGCCAGCCAATGGATCGGGACAGATACGCAGTATTTT
CASQWIGTDTQYF
>TRBJ2-3|many|TRBV15|-
TGTGCCACCAGCAGAGCCAGCACAGATACGCAGTATTTT
CATSRASTDTQYF
>TRBJ1-4|many|TRBV4-1|-
TGCGCCAGCAGCCAACTAGTCCGGGAAAAACTGTTTTTT
CASSQLVREKLFF
>TRBJ2-5|many|TRBV25-1|-
TGTGCCAGCAGGAGGCACGGGGAACAGACCCAGTACTTC
CASRRHGEQTQYF
>TRBJ2-1|many|TRBV7-3|-
TGTGCCAGCAGTGGCTTAAGCTCCTACAATGAGCAGTTCTTC
CASSGLSSYNEQFF
>TRBJ2-1|-|TRBV6-1|-
TGTGCCAGCAGCCCTGGAGGGGGCATCTACAATGAGCAGTTCTTC
CASSPGGGIYNEQFF
>TRBJ1-1|many|TRBV19|-
TGTGCCAGTAGTGCCCGGGAGAACACTGAAGCTTTCTTT
CASSARENTEAFF
>TRBJ2-3|many|TRBV29-1|TRBD2
TGCAGCGTTGAAAGCTGGGTAGGACTAGCAGTCACAGATACGCAGTATTTT
CSVESWVGLAVTDTQYF
>TRBJ2-1|many|TRBV6-2/TRBV6-3|TRBD2
TGTGCCAGCAGTAGGGGCTGGCGGGGGAGCAGCTCCTACAATGAGCAGTTCTTC
CASSRGWRGSSSYNEQFF
>TRBJ2-3|many|TRBV12-3/TRBV12-4|-
TGTGCCAGCCGCCTGGGGGGGCGGGGACTACTCACAGATACGCAGTATTTT
CASRLGGRGLLTDTQYF
>TRBJ2-5|many|TRBV5-5|TRBD1
TGTGCCAGCAGCTTTACAGGGGGGCTTTGGGAGACCCAGTACTTC
CASSFTGGLWETQYF
>TRBJ1-6|many|TRBV29-1|-
TGCAGCGTTGCCGAGGGGCTCTCCGGTTCACCCCTCCACTTT
CSVAEGLSGSPLHF
>TRBJ2-1|many|TRBV20-1|TRBD2
TGCAGTGCTAGGGGACTAGCGGCGGTTGGGGGCAATGAGCAGTTCTTC
CSARGLAAVGGNEQFF
>TRBJ2-3|many|TRBV20-1|TRBD2
TGCAGTGCTAGAGGCGGGGGAGATACGCAGTATTTT
CSARGGGDTQYF
>TRBJ2-2|many|TRBV2|-
TGTGCCAGCAAACCCACGGTGGCTAGTCACACCGGGGAGCTGTTTTTT
CASKPTVASHTGELFF
>TRBJ2-2|-|TRBV27|-
TGTGCCAGCAGTTTACTGGGCCAGAGGATCATCGGGGAGCTGTTTTTT
CASSLLGQRIIGELFF
>TRBJ2-3|many|TRBV28|-
TGTGCCAGCAGTTTTCGAGGGGCTGATACGCAGTATTTT
CASSFRGADTQYF
>TRBJ2-1|many|TRBV14|TRBD2
TGTGCCAGCAGTATAGCGGGGGGGTACAATGAGCAGTTCTTC
CASSIAGGYNEQFF
>TRBJ1-2|many|TRBV5-4|-
TGTGCCAGCAGCTTGCGGGGTCAGAACTATGGCTACACCTTC
CASSLRGQNYGYTF
>TRBJ2-2|many|TRBV27|-
TGTGCCAGCAGTTTGAGCACCGGGGAGCTGTTTTTT
CASSLSTGELFF
>TRBJ1-1|many|TRBV20-1|-
TGCAGTGCTATGAAAGGGAACACTGAAGCTTTCTTT
CSAMKGNTEAFF
>TRBJ2-1|many|TRBV7-7|TRBD2
TGTGCTAGCAGCCCGACTAGCGTGAGGACCAATGAGCAGTTCTTC
CASSPTSVRTNEQFF
>TRBJ2-7|many|TRBV28|TRBD1
TGTGCCAGCAGTTTCCGGGACAGGGGATCCTACGAGCAGTACTTC
CASSFRDRGSYEQYF
>TRBJ2-3|many|TRBV7-2|-
TGTGCCAGCACCCGCTTCACTGATACGCAGTATTTT
CASTRFTDTQYF
>TRBJ2-1|many|TRBV7-2|-
TGTGCCAGCAGGCCACCCGCGGGGAATGAGCAGTTCTTC
CASRPPAGNEQFF
>TRBJ2-3|many|TRBV4-2|-
TGTGCCAGCAGCCAAGAGCCCTATACGACCACTAGCACAGATACGCAGTATTTT
CASSQEPYTTTSTDTQYF
>TRBJ2-3|many|TRBV6-5|-
TGTGCCAGCAGTTCCCCCCTCGCAGATACGCAGTATTTT
CASSSPLADTQYF
>TRBJ2-3|many|TRBV10-3|-
TGTGCCATCCGGGGGTTTAGCACAGATACGCAGTATTTT
CAIRGFSTDTQYF
>TRBJ1-6|many|TRBV6-1|TRBD1
TGTGCCAGCAGTGAGAACAGGGGGCAGTCACCCCTCCACTTT
CASSENRGQSPLHF
>TRBJ2-7|many|TRBV28|-
TGTGCCAGCAGTCCCCTGGGACTCTCCCTCTCCGAGCAGTACTTC
CASSPLGLSLSEQYF
>TRBJ1-4|many|TRBV12-3/TRBV12-4|TRBD1
TGTGCCAGCAGTTCCGATCCACCGGGACAGGGAATTGAAAAACTGTTTTTT
CASSSDPPGQGIEKLFF